This T cell receptor (beta chain) was captured in a study of T cell clones after liver transplantation. On the study more broadly: Immunosuppression withdrawal was tried within 2 years after liver transplantation in this trial. TCRbeta sequencing after a pre-transplant mixed lymphocyte reaction identified graft-donor-reactive clones, later tracked in post-transplant blood.

TCRdb keeps only in-frame clones here, not all; method: immunoSEQ multiplex PCR. The top ten clones hold around 25% of a sample with about 21,000 clones, approximately 94% of them seen once. Germline-derived CDR1 and CDR2 are SGDLS and YYNGEE. The CDR3 runs to 13 residues. With V trimmed by 7 bases and J by 10 bases, 10 bases remained unmatched. This TCR was sampled from a human patient who received a liver transplant. Some T cells may be graft donor cells. The material was CD8+ T cells from blood, obtained 25 months after liver transplant. The chain has TRBV9 and TRBJ2-1; TRBD2 matches at 8 bases. CDR3 nucleotides: TGTGCCAGCGCGGGGCGGGAGGACCGGGAGCAGTTCTTC. It is translated as CASAGREDREQFF. The entire variable domain, with the rest obtained from reference TRBV9 and TRBJ2-1, is as follows: DSGVTQTPKHLITATGQRVTLRCSPRSGDLSVYWYQQSLDQGLQFLIQYYNGEERAKGNILERFSAQQFPDLHSELNLSSLELGDSALYFCASAGREDREQFFGPGTRLTVL.